Below, 2 T cell receptor beta chains from the same sample are listed, as sequenced in a study of T cells in Graves' hyperthyroidism and ophthalmopathy. TCR beta CDR3 region amplification was performed from RNA transcripts. The primer set for the first-round RT-PCR of the TCR CDR3 was HTBI. TCRdb reprocessed the multiplex PCR reads via MiXCR and lists one record per CDR3 protein. The sample contains nearly 600,000 distinct CDR3 sequences, about 14% of which appear only once. Sequenced material: blood. These receptors all come from a young woman with Graves' ophthalmopathy.

This clonotype was picked up a small number of times. The J gene is TRBJ2-4, the V gene TRBV20-1; D is perhaps TRBD2 (5 bases). This CDR3 region has 15 residues. Between the trimmed V and J ends, which lost 2 bases and 1 base, there was a span of 12 bases. Germline loops: CDR1 DFQATT, CDR2 SNEGSKA (reference sequence). The CDR3 loop reads CSARFSGIAKNIQYF. CDR3 nucleotides: TGCAGTGCTAGATTTTCCGGGATCGCCAAAAACATTCAGTACTTC.

Many counts were recorded for this clonotype. The chain links TRBV7-9 to TRBJ1-4; D remains ambiguous. CDR3 length equals 14 residues. Germline-derived CDR1 and CDR2 are SEHNR and FQNEAQ (reference sequence). V lost 7 bases, J lost 0 bases, and 9 bases lay in between. The CDR3: CASKSTATNEKLFF. The CDR3 bases are TGTGCCAGCAAGTCGACTGCAACTAATGAAAAACTGTTTTTT.